This T cell receptor beta chain was obtained from a study of graft-versus-host responses after intestinal transplantation. In the study overall: Every one of the recipients received anti-thymocyte globulin induction and afterwards took tacrolimus and steroids for approximately 3 years.

Notes on this clone: What it recognizes is unknown.

Germline V gives CDR1 MGHRA, CDR2 YSYEKL. The CDR3 totals 15 residues. The V end was cut by 0 bases, the J end by 0 bases, with 9 bases between. TCRdb's table, derived via immunoSEQ multiplex PCR, lists solely in-frame clones and lacks some. The sample lists about 70,000 clones; approximately 93% were seen once. The sequenced sample was unstimulated CD8+ T cells sorted from spleen or lymph node cells, obtained before intestinal transplant. The receptor comes from a human donor who received an intestinal transplant. The rearrangement uses TRBV4-1 and TRBJ2-7, with no clear D. The CDR3 DNA follows: TGCGCCAGCAGCCAAGATCCCAGGAGCTCCTACGAGCAGTACTTC. It specifies CASSQDPRSSYEQYF.